This TCR beta chain originates from a study of cytomegalovirus exposure and HLA in healthy donors. As for the study in general: The 90 to 150 validation repertoires and the approximately 700 first-cohort repertoires shared a platform, a later analysis reported. Broader study findings: Across donors, most TCRs were seen rarely, yet some public ones were widespread. Researchers catalogued about 150 TCR beta chains as cytomegalovirus-associated.

The approximately 120-subject validation cohort, separate from the 666-subject first cohort, included the donors. Method: immunoSEQ multiplex PCR; TCRdb's copy keeps in-frame clones and lacks some. The table has about 160,000 clones, just under 90% seen once. Germline lookup yields CDR1 SEHNR and CDR2 FQNEAQ (reference sequence). Unmatched junction bases numbered 8, after V lost 4 bases and J lost 2 bases. The CDR3 runs 16 residues. On this clone itself: What it recognizes is unknown.

This chain joins TRBV7-9 and TRBJ2-1; TRBD1 matches at 7 bases. Sequencing was done on a sample of PBMCs. The sequence derives from a woman aged 18-29 years in good health and CMV-seropositive. This CDR3 is CASSSRQGEAYNEQFF. As DNA, the CDR3 is TGTGCCAGCAGCTCCCGACAGGGAGAAGCCTACAATGAGCAGTTCTTC.